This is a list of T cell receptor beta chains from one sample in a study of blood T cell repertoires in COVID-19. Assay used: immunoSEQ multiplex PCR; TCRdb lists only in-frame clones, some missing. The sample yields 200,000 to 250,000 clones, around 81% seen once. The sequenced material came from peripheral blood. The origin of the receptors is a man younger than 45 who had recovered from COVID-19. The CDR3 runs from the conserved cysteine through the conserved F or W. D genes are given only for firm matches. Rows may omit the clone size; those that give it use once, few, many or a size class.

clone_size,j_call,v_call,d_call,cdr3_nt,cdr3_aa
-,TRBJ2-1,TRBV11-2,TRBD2,TGTGCCAGCAGCTTAGGCGGGAGCTCCTACAATGAGCAGTTCTTC,CASSLGGSSYNEQFF
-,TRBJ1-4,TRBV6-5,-,TGTGCCAGCACTTGGACGACGGGCCGGGGGGGAAAACTGTTTTTT,CASTWTTGRGGKLFF
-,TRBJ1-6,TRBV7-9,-,TGTGCCAGCAGCGTTCAGCAGGGGTCACCCCTCCACTTT,CASSVQQGSPLHF
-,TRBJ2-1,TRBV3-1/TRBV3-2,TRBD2,TGTGCCAGCAGCCAAGATCCGGCTAGCGGGGGCAATGAGCAGTTCTTC,CASSQDPASGGNEQFF
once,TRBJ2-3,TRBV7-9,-,TGTGCCAGCAGTAAAAACAGACCTAGCACAGATACGCAGTATTTT,CASSKNRPSTDTQYF
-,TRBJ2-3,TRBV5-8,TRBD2,TGTGCCAGCAGCTTGAACGCGGGGGGCACAGATACGCAGTATTTT,CASSLNAGGTDTQYF
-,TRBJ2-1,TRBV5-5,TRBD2,TGTGCCAGCAGAACGACCGGGACTAGCGGCCCCAATGAGCAGTTCTTC,CASRTTGTSGPNEQFF
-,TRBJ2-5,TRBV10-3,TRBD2,TGTGCCATCAGTGAGTCGGGGGGGACCGGGACCCAGTACTTC,CAISESGGTGTQYF
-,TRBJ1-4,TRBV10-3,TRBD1,TGTGCCACCGGAGAGGACAGGCCTAATGAAAAACTGTTTTTT,CATGEDRPNEKLFF
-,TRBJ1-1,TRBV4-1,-,TGCGCCAGCAACAAGAGGGTCGGCACTGGAGGCAGTTACTTT,CASNKRVGTGGSYF
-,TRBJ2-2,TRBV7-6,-,TGTGCCAGCAGCCCATTGCGCGGAGACCCCGGGGAGCTGTTTTTT,CASSPLRGDPGELFF
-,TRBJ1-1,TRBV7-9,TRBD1,TGTGCCAGCAGCTCGCGGGGACAGGGGATTTTAAAAATGGACACTGAAGCTTTCTTT,CASSSRGQGILKMDTEAFF
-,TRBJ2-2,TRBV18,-,TGTGCCAGCTCACCAGTGCGCCAGAGAGGAACCGGGGAGCTGTTTTTT,CASSPVRQRGTGELFF
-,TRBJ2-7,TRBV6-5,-,TGTGCCAGCAGGGGGACAATTACCTACGAGCAGTACTTC,CASRGTITYEQYF
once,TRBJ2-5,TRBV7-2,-,TGTGCCAGCAGCTTCCTGGGACACCAATCAGAGACCCAGTACTTC,CASSFLGHQSETQYF
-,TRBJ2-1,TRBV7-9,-,TGTGCCAGCAGCTCGGGGTCCGTCAATGAGCAGTTCTTC,CASSSGSVNEQFF
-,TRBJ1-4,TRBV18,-,TGTGCCAGCTCACCCTCCGGGCGGGAAAGTAATGAAAAACTGTTTTTT,CASSPSGRESNEKLFF
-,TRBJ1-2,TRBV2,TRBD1,TGTGCCAGCAGTGGGGGACAGGGAAATGGCTACACCTTC,CASSGGQGNGYTF
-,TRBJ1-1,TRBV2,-,TGTGCCAGCAGTGGGGCAGTTCACACTGAAGCTTTCTTT,CASSGAVHTEAFF
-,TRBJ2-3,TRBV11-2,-,TGTGCCAGCAGCTTACGATTGTGGCAGGGAGATACGCAGTATTTT,CASSLRLWQGDTQYF
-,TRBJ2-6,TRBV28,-,TGTGCCAGCAGTTTGCTTCCGGGTTACTCTGGGGCCAACGTCCTGACTTTC,CASSLLPGYSGANVLTF
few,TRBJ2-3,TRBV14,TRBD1,TGTGCCAGCAGCCAGGACAGGGCTTCAGATACGCAGTATTTT,CASSQDRASDTQYF
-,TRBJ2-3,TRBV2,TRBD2,TGTGCCAGCAGTGAAACTAGCGGCGCGTATTTT,CASSETSGAYF
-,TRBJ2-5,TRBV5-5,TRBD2,TGTGCCAGCAGCTTGGGGTTAGCGGGCAACCAAGAGACCCAGTACTTC,CASSLGLAGNQETQYF
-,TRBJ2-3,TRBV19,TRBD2,TGTGCCAGTACGTGGGGGACTAGCGGGGGATCAGATACGCAGTATTTT,CASTWGTSGGSDTQYF
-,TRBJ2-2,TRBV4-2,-,TGTGCCAGCAGCCCAGGGGCCGAGCGGGGAACCGGGGAGCTGTTTTTT,CASSPGAERGTGELFF
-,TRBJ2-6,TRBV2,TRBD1,TGTGCCAGCAGCCTAGGGGGCCCTGGGGCCAACGTCCTGACTTTC,CASSLGGPGANVLTF
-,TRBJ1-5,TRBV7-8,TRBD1,TGTGCCAGCAGCTTAGAAGGGGGAACAGGGGGAAATCAGCCCCAGCATTTT,CASSLEGGTGGNQPQHF
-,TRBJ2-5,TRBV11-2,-,TGTGCCAGCAGCTTAGGAGGGATCCGAGAGACCCAGTACTTC,CASSLGGIRETQYF